The next 11 T cell receptor beta chains were all read from a single sample in a study of CD8 T cells in cerebrospinal fluid in Alzheimer's disease. No DNA is given; TCRdb re-called the 10x single-cell sequencing reads and lists each CDR3 protein once. This sample lists over 1,500 distinct CDR3 sequences; its ten largest clones have less than 9.5%. The sequenced material came from cerebrospinal fluid. The receptors shown here come from a human donor with mild cognitive impairment.

Considering frequency, this clonotype is medium-sized. The chain uses TRBV20-1 and TRBJ2-2; no DNA is available, so the TRBD2 call from TCRdb remains unchecked. Looked up from germline, CDR1 is DFQATT and CDR2 is SNEGSKA (reference sequence). The CDR3 spans 14 residues. The CDR3 here is CSARLAGYPGELFF.

The chain is built from TRBV25-1 and TRBJ1-1; TCRdb returns TRBD1, unconfirmable since there is no DNA. The germline V gene encodes CDR1 MGHDK and CDR2 SYGVNS. The CDR3 totals 15 residues. CDR3 protein: CASSEVDRVNTEAFF.

This chain connects TRBV5-1 to TRBJ1-1. The length of the CDR3 is 13 residues. Germline values: CDR1 SGHRS, CDR2 YFSETQ. CDR3 region: CASSLVVSTEAFF.

This clonotype is deemed medium-sized (0.01 to 0.1%) by its frequency. This sequence joins TRBV20-1 and TRBJ1-5. The CDR3 covers 13 residues. CDR1 and CDR2 from the germline V gene are DFQATT and SNEGSKA (reference sequence). The CDR3 loop is CSAREAGVQPQHF.

This clonotype is medium-sized by frequency. The rearrangement links TRBV3-1 to TRBJ2-7. The CDR3 is made up of 12 amino acids. Germline V gene lookup returns CDR1 LGHDT and CDR2 YNNKEL (reference sequence). CDR3 region: CASSQAAHEQYF.

Judged by frequency, this clonotype is medium-sized (0.01 to 0.1%). The rearrangement links TRBV28 to TRBJ2-1; TCRdb gives TRBD2 as the D gene, but with no DNA this cannot be confirmed. In germline, CDR1 is MDHEN, CDR2 SYDVKM. The CDR3 covers 17 residues. The CDR3 is CASSLWASGSFNNEQFF.

This clonotype counts as large by frequency. The chain links TRBV2 to TRBJ1-6; TCRdb indicates TRBD1, and absent DNA this call remains unverified. The CDR3 is 16 residues long. The germline V gene encodes CDR1 SNHLY and CDR2 FYNNEI. The CDR3 is CASSPLRGQDNSPLHF.

The chain combines TRBV20-1 with TRBJ2-5; TCRdb reports TRBD1, a call that lacks DNA to check it against. The CDR3 runs to 18 residues. Germline V gives CDR1 DFQATT, CDR2 SNEGSKA (reference sequence). CDR3 region: CSAHPTRQAIRDQETQYF.

The chain couples TRBV4-3 to TRBJ2-7; the D gene TCRdb calls, TRBD1, cannot be checked with no DNA. Germline V gene lookup returns CDR1 LGHNA and CDR2 YSLEER. The CDR3 has 14 amino acids. The CDR3: CASSQGTGDYKQYF.

According to its frequency, this clonotype is medium-sized. The chain uses TRBV5-1 and TRBJ1-1; TCRdb outputs TRBD1, but without DNA this stays unchecked. There are 16 residues in the CDR3. The germline CDR1 and CDR2 sequences are SGHRS and YFSETQ. CDR3 residues: CASSFTGVRQNTEAFF.

This clonotype is called medium-sized (0.01 to 0.1%) based on its frequency. The chain uses TRBV18 and TRBJ2-5; with no DNA, the TCRdb D assignment of TRBD1 cannot be verified. Germline CDR1 and CDR2: KGHSH and LQKENI. The CDR3 extends over 15 amino acids. The CDR3 sequence: CASSPPTGGWETQYF.